This TCR beta chain came from a study of shared clonotypes between healthy human individuals. Study-level background: CD4 naive and CD4 memory each took three plates per donor, while CD8 naive took two and CD8 memory one.

As concerns this clone: Its antigen is still unknown.

The protocol was immunoSEQ multiplex PCR, while the TCRdb copy is restricted to in-frame clones and leaves out a portion. The sample holds some 740,000 clones, approximately 92% seen once. Per the germline V gene, CDR1 is SGHRS and CDR2 is YFSETQ. The ends were cut back, 0 bases at V and 1 base at J, with 10 bases in the middle. The CDR3 has 15 residues. CD45RO-negative, CCR7-selected cells formed the naive CD8 fraction, which excluded terminally differentiated effector memory CD45RA+ cells. General observations from the study: Represented genetic and exposure-history diversity was restricted by having few donors. Memory subsets generally showed lower estimated richness than naive subsets.

Sequencing was carried out using naive CD8+ T cells sorted from blood. V gene TRBV5-1 combines with J gene TRBJ2-5; D could derive from TRBD1 or TRBD2 (5 bases each). The receptor's source is a man younger than 40 in good health. CDR3 DNA: TGCGCCAGCAGCTTGGCCGGGACCATCCAAGAGACCCAGTACTTC. This sequence encodes CASSLAGTIQETQYF.